This T cell receptor (beta chain) was profiled in a study of shared clonotypes between healthy human individuals. The wider study: Per-donor plates numbered three CD4 naive, three CD4 memory, two CD8 naive and one CD8 memory. The study, taken as a whole, reports: The study drew on few donors, limiting represented genetic and exposure-history diversity. All-four-donor shared clonotypes had higher generation probabilities than non-shared clonotypes did.

The CDR3 has 18 residues. Germline CDR1 and CDR2: SGHKS and YYEKEE (reference sequence). Trimming took off 4 bases at V and 5 bases at J, with 24 bases between the two ends. A remark on this clone: Its antigen is still unknown.

Sequencing was performed with immunoSEQ multiplex PCR; in TCRdb, only in-frame clones are kept and a portion is missing. The data hold roughly 2.5 million clones, with around 90% observed a single time. The V gene is TRBV5-5, the J gene TRBJ2-2, with TRBD1 as a possible D gene (6 bases). This TCR came from a man aged 18 to 29 in good health. The material sequenced was naive CD4+ T cells sorted from blood. Indicated subset: CD45RA+ positively selected. The CDR3, as DNA: TGTGCCAGCAGCCCAGGGGAAGGGGGATCTTGGAGAACCGGGGAGCTGTTTTTT. It translates to CASSPGEGGSWRTGELFF. Drawing the rest from reference TRBV5-5 and TRBJ2-2, the complete variable domain is DAGVTQSPTHLIKTRGQQVTLRCSPISGHKSVSWYQQVLGQGPQFIFQYYEKEERGRGNFPDRFSARQFPNYSSELNVNALLLGDSALYLCASSPGEGGSWRTGELFFGEGSRLTVL.